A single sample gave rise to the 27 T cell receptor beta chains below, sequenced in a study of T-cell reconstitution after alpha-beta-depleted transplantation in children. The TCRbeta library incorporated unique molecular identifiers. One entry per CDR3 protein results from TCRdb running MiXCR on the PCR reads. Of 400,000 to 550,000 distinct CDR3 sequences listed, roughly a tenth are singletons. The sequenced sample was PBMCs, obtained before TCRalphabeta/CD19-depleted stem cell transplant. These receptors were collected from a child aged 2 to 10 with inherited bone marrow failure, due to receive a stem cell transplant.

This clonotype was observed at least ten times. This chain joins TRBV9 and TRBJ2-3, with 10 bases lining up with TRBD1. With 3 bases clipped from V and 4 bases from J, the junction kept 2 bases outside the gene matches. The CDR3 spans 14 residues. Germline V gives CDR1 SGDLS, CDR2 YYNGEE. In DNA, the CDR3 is TGTGCCAGCAGCGGACAGGGGGCGGCAGATACGCAGTATTTT. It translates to CASSGQGAADTQYF. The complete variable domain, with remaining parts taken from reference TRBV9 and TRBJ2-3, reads DSGVTQTPKHLITATGQRVTLRCSPRSGDLSVYWYQQSLDQGLQFLIQYYNGEERAKGNILERFSAQQFPDLHSELNLSSLELGDSALYFCASSGQGAADTQYFGPGTRLTVL.

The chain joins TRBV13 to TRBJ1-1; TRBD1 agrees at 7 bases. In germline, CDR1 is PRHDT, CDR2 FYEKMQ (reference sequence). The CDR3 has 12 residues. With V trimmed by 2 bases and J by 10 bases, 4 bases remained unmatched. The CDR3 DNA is TGTGCCAGCAGCTTACCACAGGGGACAGCTTTCTTT. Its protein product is CASSLPQGTAFF.

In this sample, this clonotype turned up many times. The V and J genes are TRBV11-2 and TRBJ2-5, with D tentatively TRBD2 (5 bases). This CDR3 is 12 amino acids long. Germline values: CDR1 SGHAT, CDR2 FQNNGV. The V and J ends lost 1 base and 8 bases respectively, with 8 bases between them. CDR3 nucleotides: TGTGCCAGCAGCTTAGTTACGGGAACCCAGTACTTC. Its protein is CASSLVTGTQYF. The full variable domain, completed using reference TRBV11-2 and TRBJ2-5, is EAGVAQSPRYKIIEKRQSVAFWCNPISGHATLYWYQQILGQGPKLLIQFQNNGVVDDSQLPKDRFSAERLKGVDSTLKIQPAKLEDSAVYLCASSLVTGTQYFGPGTRLLVL.

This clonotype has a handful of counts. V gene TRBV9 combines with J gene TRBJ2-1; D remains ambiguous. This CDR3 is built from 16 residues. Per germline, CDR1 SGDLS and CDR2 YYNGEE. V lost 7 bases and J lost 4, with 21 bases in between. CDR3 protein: CASHAHKVSPYNEQFF. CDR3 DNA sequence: TGTGCCAGCCATGCTCATAAGGTATCCCCTTACAATGAGCAGTTCTTC.

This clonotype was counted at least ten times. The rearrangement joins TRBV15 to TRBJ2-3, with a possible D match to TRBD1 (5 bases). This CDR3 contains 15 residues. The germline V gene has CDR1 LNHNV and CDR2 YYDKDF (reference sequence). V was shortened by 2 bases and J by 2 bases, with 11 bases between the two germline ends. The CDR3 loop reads CATSRLDRDTDTQYF. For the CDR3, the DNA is TGTGCCACCAGCAGACTCGACAGAGACACAGATACGCAGTATTTT.

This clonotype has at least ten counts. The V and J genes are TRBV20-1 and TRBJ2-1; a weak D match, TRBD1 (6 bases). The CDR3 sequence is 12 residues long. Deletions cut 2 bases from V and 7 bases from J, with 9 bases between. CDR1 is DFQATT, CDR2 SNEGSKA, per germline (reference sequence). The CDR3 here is CSARRGFNEQFF. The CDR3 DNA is TGCAGTGCTAGAAGGGGGTTTAATGAGCAGTTCTTC.

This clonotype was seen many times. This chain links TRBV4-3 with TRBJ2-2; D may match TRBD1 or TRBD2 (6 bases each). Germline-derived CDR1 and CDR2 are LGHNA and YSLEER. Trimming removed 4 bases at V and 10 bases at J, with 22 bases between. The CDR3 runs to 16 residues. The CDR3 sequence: CASSPSLGGPGEELFF. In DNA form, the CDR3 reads TGCGCCAGCAGCCCTTCCTTAGGGGGGCCCGGGGAGGAGCTGTTTTTT.

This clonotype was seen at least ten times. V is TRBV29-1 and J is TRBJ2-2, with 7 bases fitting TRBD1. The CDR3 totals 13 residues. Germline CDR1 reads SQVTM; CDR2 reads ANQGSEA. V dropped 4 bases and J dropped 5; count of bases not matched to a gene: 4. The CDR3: CSVGQGRTGELFF. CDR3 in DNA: TGCAGCGTTGGACAGGGAAGGACCGGGGAGCTGTTTTTT.

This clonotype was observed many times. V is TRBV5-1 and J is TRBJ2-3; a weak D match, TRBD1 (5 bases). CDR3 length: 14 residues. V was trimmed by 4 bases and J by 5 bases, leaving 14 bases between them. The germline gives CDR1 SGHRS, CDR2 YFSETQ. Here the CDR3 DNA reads TGCGCCAGCAGCCCCAGGGTTAGGGAAGATACGCAGTATTTT. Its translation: CASSPRVREDTQYF.

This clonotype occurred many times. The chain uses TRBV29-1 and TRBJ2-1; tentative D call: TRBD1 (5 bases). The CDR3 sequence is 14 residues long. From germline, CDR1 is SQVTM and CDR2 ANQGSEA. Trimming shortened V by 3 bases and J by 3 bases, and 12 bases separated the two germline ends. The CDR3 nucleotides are TGCAGCGTTGAGAAACAGGACAACTACAATGAGCAGTTCTTC. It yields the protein CSVEKQDNYNEQFF.

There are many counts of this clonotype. The CDR3 DNA reads TGTGCCACCAGCAGGGGACTAGCGGGAGGCCACAATGAGCAGTTCTTC. Translating it yields CATSRGLAGGHNEQFF. This rearrangement joins TRBV15 to TRBJ2-1; 15 nucleotides match TRBD2. Germline V lookup: CDR1 LNHNV, CDR2 YYDKDF (reference sequence). This CDR3 contains 16 residues. V trimming: 3 bases; J trimming: 5 bases; junction bases outside the gene matches: 2.

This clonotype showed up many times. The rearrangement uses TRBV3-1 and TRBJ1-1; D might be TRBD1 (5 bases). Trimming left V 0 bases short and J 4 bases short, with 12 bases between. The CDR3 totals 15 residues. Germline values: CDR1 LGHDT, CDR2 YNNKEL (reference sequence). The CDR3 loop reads CASSQDPAGTTEAFF. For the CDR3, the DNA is TGTGCCAGCAGCCAAGATCCCGCAGGGACCACTGAAGCTTTCTTT.

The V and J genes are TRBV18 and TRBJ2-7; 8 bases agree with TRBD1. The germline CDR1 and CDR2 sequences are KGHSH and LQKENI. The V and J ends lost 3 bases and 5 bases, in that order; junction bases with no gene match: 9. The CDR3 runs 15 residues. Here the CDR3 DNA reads TGTGCCAGCTCACCCCTGAGGGGGACAGGTCACGAGCAGTACTTC. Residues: CASSPLRGTGHEQYF.

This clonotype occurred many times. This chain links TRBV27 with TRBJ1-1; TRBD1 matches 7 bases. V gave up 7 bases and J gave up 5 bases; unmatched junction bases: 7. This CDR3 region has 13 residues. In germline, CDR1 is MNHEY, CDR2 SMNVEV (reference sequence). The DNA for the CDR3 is TGTGCCAGCAAGGGACTCAGGGGGACTGAAGCTTTCTTT. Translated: CASKGLRGTEAFF.

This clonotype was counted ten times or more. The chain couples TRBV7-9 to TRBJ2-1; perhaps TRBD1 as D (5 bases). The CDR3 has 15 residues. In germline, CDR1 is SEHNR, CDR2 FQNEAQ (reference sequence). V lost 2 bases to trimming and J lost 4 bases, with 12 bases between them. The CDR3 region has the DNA TGTGCCAGCAGCTTATCGCAGGGAAGATACAATGAGCAGTTCTTC. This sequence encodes CASSLSQGRYNEQFF.

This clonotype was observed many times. CDR3 loop: CASSLARATDTQYF. CDR3 sequence (DNA): TGTGCCAGCAGCTTAGCCAGGGCCACAGATACGCAGTATTTT. The chain joins TRBV7-2 to TRBJ2-3; possible D gene TRBD1, 5 bases. Germline CDR1 SGHTA, CDR2 FQGNSA. Trimming removed 0 bases from V and 2 bases from J, with 6 bases in between. The CDR3 is 14 residues long.

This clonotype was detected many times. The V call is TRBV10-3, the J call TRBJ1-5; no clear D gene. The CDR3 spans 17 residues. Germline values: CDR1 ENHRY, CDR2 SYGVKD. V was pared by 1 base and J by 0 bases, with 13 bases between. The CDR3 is CAISEYGMRDSNQPQHF. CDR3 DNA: TGTGCCATCAGTGAGTATGGGATGAGGGATAGCAATCAGCCCCAGCATTTT.

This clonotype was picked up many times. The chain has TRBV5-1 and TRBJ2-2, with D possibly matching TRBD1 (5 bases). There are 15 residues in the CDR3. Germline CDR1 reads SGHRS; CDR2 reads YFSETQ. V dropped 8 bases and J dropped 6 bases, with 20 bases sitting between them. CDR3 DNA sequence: TGCGCCAGTACAGGTAGAGGTGTTAACGCCGGGGAGCTGTTTTTT. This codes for CASTGRGVNAGELFF.

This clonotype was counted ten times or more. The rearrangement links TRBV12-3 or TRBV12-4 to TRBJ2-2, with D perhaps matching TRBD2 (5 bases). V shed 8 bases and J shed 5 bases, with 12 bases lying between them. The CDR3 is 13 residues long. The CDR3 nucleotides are TGTGCCAGCCGGATGGAGGTAACCGGGGAGCTGTTTTTT. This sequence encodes CASRMEVTGELFF.

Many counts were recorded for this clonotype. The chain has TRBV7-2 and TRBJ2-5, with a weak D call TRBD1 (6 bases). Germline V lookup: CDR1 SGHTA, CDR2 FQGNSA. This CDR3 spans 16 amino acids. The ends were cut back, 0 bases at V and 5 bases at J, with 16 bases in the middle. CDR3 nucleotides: TGTGCCAGCAGCTTAGCTATTGCCCAGGGGTTGGAGACCCAGTACTTC. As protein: CASSLAIAQGLETQYF.

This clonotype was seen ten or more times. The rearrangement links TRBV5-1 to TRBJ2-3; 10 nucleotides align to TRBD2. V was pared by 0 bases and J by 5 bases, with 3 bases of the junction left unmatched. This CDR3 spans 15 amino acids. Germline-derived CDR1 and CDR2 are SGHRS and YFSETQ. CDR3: CASSLELAGLDTQYF. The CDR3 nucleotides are TGCGCCAGCAGCTTGGAACTAGCGGGACTAGATACGCAGTATTTT.

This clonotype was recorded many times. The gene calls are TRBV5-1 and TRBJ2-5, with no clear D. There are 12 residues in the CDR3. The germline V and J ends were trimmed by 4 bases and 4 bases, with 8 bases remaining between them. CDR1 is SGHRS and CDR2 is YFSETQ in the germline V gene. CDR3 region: CASSPYGETQYF. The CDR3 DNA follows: TGCGCCAGCAGCCCGTATGGAGAGACCCAGTACTTC.

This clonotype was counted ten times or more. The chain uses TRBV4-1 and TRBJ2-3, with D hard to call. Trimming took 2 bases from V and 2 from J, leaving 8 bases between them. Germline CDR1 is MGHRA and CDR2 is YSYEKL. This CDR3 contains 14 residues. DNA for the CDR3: TGCGCCAGCAGCCAACCCGGCCTCACAGATACGCAGTATTTT. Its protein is CASSQPGLTDTQYF.

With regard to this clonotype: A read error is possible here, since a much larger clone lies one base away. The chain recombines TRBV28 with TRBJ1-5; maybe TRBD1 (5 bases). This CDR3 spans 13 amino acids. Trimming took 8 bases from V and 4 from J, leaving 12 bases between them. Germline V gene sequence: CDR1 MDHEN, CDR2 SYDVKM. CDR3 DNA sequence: TGTGCCAGCGGGTGGGGCACTAATCAGCCCCAGCATTTT. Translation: CASGWGTNQPQHF.

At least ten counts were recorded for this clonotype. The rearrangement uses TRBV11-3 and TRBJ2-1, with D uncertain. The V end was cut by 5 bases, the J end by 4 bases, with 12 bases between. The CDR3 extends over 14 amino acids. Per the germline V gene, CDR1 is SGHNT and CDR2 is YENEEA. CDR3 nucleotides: TGTGCCAGCAGCGACCGACTGGGTTACAATGAGCAGTTCTTC. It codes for CASSDRLGYNEQFF.

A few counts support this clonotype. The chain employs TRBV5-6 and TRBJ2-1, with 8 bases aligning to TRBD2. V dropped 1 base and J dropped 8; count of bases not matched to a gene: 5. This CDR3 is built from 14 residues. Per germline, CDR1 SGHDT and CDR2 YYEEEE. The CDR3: CASSLTGGRDEQFF. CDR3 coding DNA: TGTGCCAGCAGCTTGACGGGAGGGCGTGATGAGCAGTTCTTC. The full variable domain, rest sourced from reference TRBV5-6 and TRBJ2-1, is DAGVTQSPTHLIKTRGQQVTLRCSPKSGHDTVSWYQQALGQGPQFIFQYYEEEERQRGNFPDRFSGHQFPNYSSELNVNALLLGDSALYLCASSLTGGRDEQFFGPGTRLTVL.

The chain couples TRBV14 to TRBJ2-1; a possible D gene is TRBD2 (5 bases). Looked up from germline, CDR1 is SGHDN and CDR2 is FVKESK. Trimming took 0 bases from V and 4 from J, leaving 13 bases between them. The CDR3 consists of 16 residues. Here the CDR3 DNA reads TGTGCCAGCAGCCAAGATGTCCTAGCAGCATACAATGAGCAGTTCTTC. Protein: CASSQDVLAAYNEQFF.